The 19 T cell receptor beta chains below come from one sample, sequenced in a study of T-cell reconstitution after alpha-beta-depleted transplantation in children. A TCRbeta library incorporating unique molecular identifiers was prepared. TCRdb fed the PCR reads into MiXCR, producing one record per CDR3 protein. This sample carries hundreds of thousands of distinct CDR3 sequences, roughly 7.7% of them seen once, and the ten largest clones take almost 6.5%. The sequenced sample was PBMCs, mostly from graft donor cells, obtained 180 days after TCRalphabeta/CD19-depleted stem cell transplant. The receptors come from a male patient younger than 18 who had a stem cell transplant for acute lymphoblastic leukemia, so the T cells may come from the graft donor.

Ten or more counts support this clonotype. The chain employs TRBV4-1 and TRBJ2-2; 10 bases agree with TRBD2. Trimming cost V 3 bases and J 5 bases; bases outside gene matches: 9. The length of the CDR3 is 17 residues. From germline, CDR1 is MGHRA and CDR2 YSYEKL. CDR3 loop: CASSQTLEREGTGELFF. The CDR3 bases are TGCGCCAGCAGCCAGACCCTCGAGCGGGAGGGGACCGGGGAGCTGTTTTTT.

This clonotype appeared a few times. V is TRBV4-2 and J is TRBJ2-5, with 11 bases lining up with TRBD2. The CDR3 sequence is 18 residues long. Germline values: CDR1 LGHNA, CDR2 YNFKEQ. V lost 1 base, J lost 1 base, and 8 bases stayed unmatched. This CDR3 reads CASSQVGGLAGPQETQYF. CDR3 nucleotide sequence: TGTGCCAGCAGCCAAGTGGGAGGACTAGCGGGTCCCCAAGAGACCCAGTACTTC.

This clonotype was detected many times. Mismatch with germline at one junction end may stem from a read error. The CDR3 here is CASSTTHRDEQYF. The CDR3 DNA is TGTGCTAGCAGCACTACGCACAGGGACGAGCAGTACTTC. The V gene is TRBV7-7, the J gene TRBJ2-7, with D possibly matching TRBD1 (6 bases). The length of the CDR3 is 13 residues. Looked up from germline, CDR1 is SSHAT and CDR2 is FNYEAQ (reference sequence).

This clonotype has a count of ten or more. V gene TRBV7-2 combines with J gene TRBJ1-1, with D unclear. The CDR3 is 14 residues long. CDR1 is SGHTA, CDR2 FQGNSA, per germline. V shed 1 base and J shed 3 bases, with 9 bases lying between them. CDR3 DNA: TGTGCCAGCAGCTTAGACCCAGTAGACACTGAAGCTTTCTTT. Amino acids: CASSLDPVDTEAFF.

This clonotype was seen many times. The V and J genes are TRBV5-6 and TRBJ2-7; tentatively, D is TRBD1 or TRBD2 (6 bases each). Looked up from germline, CDR1 is SGHDT and CDR2 is YYEEEE. V lost 0 bases and J lost 3, with 10 bases in between. This CDR3 comprises 14 residues. The CDR3 protein is CASSLGGDNYEQYF. The CDR3 bases are TGTGCCAGCAGCTTGGGGGGGGACAACTACGAGCAGTACTTC.

At least ten counts were recorded for this clonotype. The chain joins TRBV7-8 to TRBJ2-5, with unresolved D. V was shortened by 5 bases and J by 5 bases, with 12 bases between the two germline ends. CDR1 is SGHVS, CDR2 FQNEAQ, per germline. The CDR3 sequence is 13 residues long. Written as DNA, the CDR3 is TGTGCCAGCAGCCCCGAGTACCGGGAGACCCAGTACTTC. Translation gives CASSPEYRETQYF.

The chain employs TRBV19 and TRBJ2-7, with no clear D. From germline, CDR1 is LNHDA and CDR2 SQIVND (reference sequence). The CDR3 runs to 11 residues. V was shortened by 8 bases and J by 7 bases, with 12 bases between the two germline ends. The CDR3 region has the DNA TGTGCCAGTGCCGACACTTCTGAGCAGTACTTC. It yields the protein CASADTSEQYF.

This clonotype was picked up many times. The CDR3 DNA sequence: TGTGCCAGCAGCTTAAGCAGGGCGAACACCGGGGAGCTGTTTTTT. Its protein product is CASSLSRANTGELFF. The chain couples TRBV11-2 to TRBJ2-2, with D perhaps matching TRBD1 (5 bases). Trimming removed 2 bases at V and 0 bases at J, with 7 bases between. The CDR3 is 15 amino acids. The V gene's germline CDR1 is SGHAT and CDR2 FQNNGV.

Ten or more counts support this clonotype. The chain couples TRBV11-2 to TRBJ2-7, with TRBD1 identical over 9 bases. The CDR3 sequence is 16 residues long. Germline V gene data show CDR1 as SGHAT and CDR2 as FQNNGV. V lost 3 bases and J lost 4; bases outside the gene matches: 10. The CDR3 sequence is CASSFHTGQGSYEQYF. The CDR3 DNA is TGTGCCAGCAGCTTTCATACGGGACAGGGTTCGTACGAGCAGTACTTC.

This clonotype occurred many times. V and J are TRBV20-1 and TRBJ2-5; 9 nucleotides agree with TRBD2. The germline CDR1 and CDR2 sequences are DFQATT and SNEGSKA (reference sequence). CDR3 length: 13 amino acids. The trim removed 2 bases at V and 5 bases at J, leaving 3 bases unmatched. DNA for the CDR3: TGCAGTGCTAGATCCAGCGGGAGGGAGACCCAGTACTTC. It yields the protein CSARSSGRETQYF.

This clonotype was recorded at least ten times. The J gene is TRBJ2-7, the V gene TRBV20-1, with 7 bases lining up with TRBD2. Per germline, CDR1 DFQATT and CDR2 SNEGSKA (reference sequence). Unmatched junction bases numbered 10, after V lost 3 bases and J lost 5 bases. The CDR3 consists of 14 residues. This CDR3 is CSASRGGTLNEQYF. The CDR3 bases are TGCAGTGCTAGCCGGGGAGGGACCTTAAACGAGCAGTACTTC.

This chain uses TRBV29-1 with TRBJ2-7; TRBD1 matches at 8 bases. Germline lookup yields CDR1 SQVTM and CDR2 ANQGSEA. This CDR3 region has 14 residues. Unmatched junction bases numbered 9, after V lost 6 bases and J lost 2 bases. The CDR3 DNA sequence: TGCAGCGTGGGTCGTGGACAGGGTCCCTACGAGCAGTACTTC. This translates into CSVGRGQGPYEQYF.

This clonotype was counted at least ten times. This chain links TRBV4-3 with TRBJ1-2; 10 nucleotides line up with TRBD1. Germline-derived CDR1 and CDR2 are LGHNA and YSLEER. The CDR3 has 15 residues. The J segment lost 2 bases and the V segment lost 0 bases, leaving 0 bases of the junction unmatched. The CDR3 loop is CASSQEGQGNYGYTF. The CDR3 nucleotides read TGCGCCAGCAGCCAAGAGGGACAGGGGAACTATGGCTACACCTTC.

This clonotype showed up many times. The J gene is TRBJ2-7, the V gene TRBV28; 9 nucleotides agree with TRBD1. Germline V gives CDR1 MDHEN, CDR2 SYDVKM. CDR3 size: 13 residues. The CDR3 bases are TGTGCAATTGGACAGGGGAACCGCGACGAGCAGTACTTC. It yields the protein CAIGQGNRDEQYF.

Points on this clonotype: A much larger clone is a single base away; this may be a read error. V is TRBV3-1 and J is TRBJ2-7; D may be TRBD1 (6 bases). CDR1 LGHDT and CDR2 YNNKEL come from the germline V gene (reference sequence). CDR3 length: 16 residues. CDR3 amino acids: CASSQDPDSVSYEQHF. DNA of the CDR3: TGTGCCAGCAGCCAAGACCCGGACAGTGTCTCCTACGAGCAGCACTTC.

This clonotype appeared many times. This rearrangement joins TRBV3-1 to TRBJ1-5; 8 bases fit TRBD1. The trim removed 8 bases at V and 6 bases at J, leaving 6 bases unmatched. The CDR3 has 13 amino acids. Germline loops: CDR1 LGHDT, CDR2 YNNKEL (reference sequence). The CDR3 sequence is CASGGQGGQPQHF. The CDR3 nucleotides are TGTGCCAGCGGCGGACAGGGAGGTCAGCCCCAGCATTTT.

This clonotype was seen many times. The rearrangement joins TRBV5-1 to TRBJ1-2; the D is unclear. Germline CDR1 reads SGHRS; CDR2 reads YFSETQ. The CDR3 sequence is 15 residues long. Trimming stripped 6 bases from V and 4 bases from J, with 19 bases between. The chain's CDR3 is CASTYATGSPYGYTF. CDR3 coding DNA: TGCGCCAGCACTTATGCTACGGGGTCCCCCTATGGCTACACCTTC.

At least ten counts were recorded for this clonotype. This sequence joins TRBV7-9 and TRBJ2-5; D is ambiguous. The V and J ends lost 5 bases and 4 bases respectively, with 11 bases between them. The CDR3 sequence is 13 residues long. In germline, CDR1 is SEHNR, CDR2 FQNEAQ (reference sequence). CDR3 amino acids: CASSRWGRETQYF. The CDR3 DNA reads TGTGCCAGCAGCAGATGGGGTCGAGAGACCCAGTACTTC.

At least ten counts were recorded for this clonotype. The V and J genes are TRBV7-9 and TRBJ2-7; 8 bases fit TRBD1. The germline CDR1 and CDR2 sequences are SEHNR and FQNEAQ (reference sequence). V gave up 1 base and J gave up 2 bases; unmatched junction bases: 1. The length of the CDR3 is 14 residues. The CDR3 DNA reads as TGTGCCAGCAGCTTAGGACAGGGGACCTACGAGCAGTACTTC. It specifies CASSLGQGTYEQYF.